Judged by abundance, the clone carrying this T cell receptor beta chain is medium-sized. What it binds is unknown. This specimen comes from a study of early T cells in non-severe SARS-CoV-2 infection. As for the study in general: Investigators sequenced bulk RNA drawn from unsorted whole blood, and chains remained unpaired.

Attachment of unique molecular identifiers to individual cDNA molecules was performed. MiXCR, run by TCRdb on the 5' RACE reads, gives a single entry per CDR3 protein. The sample records 75,000 to 100,000 distinct CDR3 sequences, 15% being singletons. Regarding the study as a whole: Anti-spike CD8 specificities were favored by VDJdb matching, whose results missed private and CD4 specificities.

The receptor was derived from an adult who was a healthcare worker with PCR-confirmed SARS-CoV-2 infection or an uninfected control (not recorded which). The source material was whole blood.

The CDR3 coding sequence is TGTGCCAGCAGTTATGGAGGGGCAACAGATACGCAGTATTTT. Translating it yields CASSYGGATDTQYF. The chain employs TRBV28 and TRBJ2-3, with a weak D call TRBD2 (6 bases). CDR1 MDHEN and CDR2 SYDVKM come from the germline V gene. The CDR3 has 14 residues. Between the trimmed V and J ends, which lost 4 bases and 3 bases, there was a span of 11 bases.